These 17 T cell receptor beta chains share one sample of origin, sequenced in a study of OX40 agonist ivuxolimab in advanced cancers. Repertoires were generated with immunoSEQ multiplex PCR, while TCRdb's copy carries only in-frame clones and drops some. This table has approximately 50,000 clones, roughly 84% appearing once. The sample in question was CD4+ or CD8+ T cells sorted from blood, obtained in a trial of the OX40 agonist ivuxolimab. These receptors originate from an adult with an advanced solid tumor such as melanoma, head and neck, liver or kidney cancer.

This clone is categorized as medium-sized. This chain uses TRBV5-6 with TRBJ2-7, with TRBD2 matching over 7 bases. V shed 4 bases and J 0 bases; nucleotides not matched to a gene: 10. Germline V lookup: CDR1 SGHDT, CDR2 YYEEEE. This CDR3 comprises 16 residues. The CDR3 loop reads CASSPTAGFLSYEQYF. In DNA, the CDR3 is TGTGCCAGCAGCCCAACAGCGGGATTTCTCTCCTACGAGCAGTACTTC.

V and J are TRBV5-6 and TRBJ2-1; D may be TRBD1 (5 bases). The germline gives CDR1 SGHDT, CDR2 YYEEEE. The CDR3 extends over 14 amino acids. Trimming cost V 0 bases and J 6 bases, with 10 bases left between them. The CDR3 protein is CASSLGRRGNEQFF. In DNA, the CDR3 is TGTGCCAGCAGCTTGGGACGAAGGGGCAATGAGCAGTTCTTC.

J is TRBJ2-1 and V is TRBV2; D unresolved. Trimming shortened V by 4 bases and J by 8 bases, and 6 bases separated the two germline ends. CDR3 length: 11 amino acids. Germline lookup yields CDR1 SNHLY and CDR2 FYNNEI. The CDR3 here is CASSGRYEQFF. The CDR3 region has the DNA TGTGCCAGCAGTGGAAGGTATGAGCAGTTCTTC.

This chain connects TRBV5-6 to TRBJ2-1; 8 positions agree with TRBD2. Germline values: CDR1 SGHDT, CDR2 YYEEEE. V gave up 2 bases and J gave up 5 bases; unmatched junction bases: 9. The CDR3 consists of 16 residues. DNA for the CDR3: TGTGCCAGCAGCTTACTCCGACTAGCGAAGAACAATGAGCAGTTCTTC. Protein: CASSLLRLAKNNEQFF.

The V gene is TRBV18, the J gene TRBJ1-1, with TRBD1 matching 7 bases. Germline CDR1 and CDR2: KGHSH and LQKENI. CDR3 length: 14 amino acids. V gave up 3 bases and J gave up 3 bases; unmatched junction bases: 4. CDR3 loop: CASSPQGVDTEAFF. The CDR3 nucleotides are TGTGCCAGCTCACCTCAGGGGGTAGACACTGAAGCTTTCTTT.

The chain joins TRBV2 to TRBJ1-4, with TRBD1 matching 7 bases. After removal of 8 bases from V and 8 bases from J, the junction contained 11 bases not matched to a gene. From germline, CDR1 is SNHLY and CDR2 FYNNEI. The CDR3 contains 14 residues. The CDR3 sequence is CASPGTAKGEKLFF. In DNA form, the CDR3 reads TGTGCCAGCCCGGGGACAGCTAAGGGGGAAAAACTGTTTTTT.

The V gene is TRBV6-5, the J gene TRBJ2-1, with 7 bases aligning to TRBD1. V lost 0 bases to trimming and J lost 6 bases; unmatched junction nucleotides: 8. The germline V gene encodes CDR1 MNHEY and CDR2 SVGAGI. The CDR3 is 16 residues long. The CDR3 protein is CASSYSGTVAFNEQFF. The CDR3 bases are TGTGCCAGCAGTTACTCAGGGACAGTTGCGTTCAATGAGCAGTTCTTC.

This chain uses TRBV11-2 with TRBJ2-3; 7 bases fit TRBD2. The germline gives CDR1 SGHAT, CDR2 FQNNGV. J lost 6 bases, V lost 0 bases, and 9 bases had no gene match. This CDR3 contains 16 residues. CDR3: CASSLDLAGVKDTQYF. CDR3 DNA: TGTGCCAGCAGCTTAGATCTGGCGGGAGTAAAGGATACGCAGTATTTT. Full variable domain (rest looked up from reference TRBV11-2 and TRBJ2-3): EAGVAQSPRYKIIEKRQSVAFWCNPISGHATLYWYQQILGQGPKLLIQFQNNGVVDDSQLPKDRFSAERLKGVDSTLKIQPAKLEDSAVYLCASSLDLAGVKDTQYFGPGTRLTVL.

The rearrangement links TRBV7-9 to TRBJ1-2; no reliable D call. CDR3 length: 14 residues. The V gene lost 3 bases and the J gene lost 7 bases, with 15 bases spanning the gap. CDR1 SEHNR and CDR2 FQNEAQ come from the germline V gene (reference sequence). This CDR3 is CASSLAEASGGYTF. CDR3 sequence (DNA): TGTGCCAGCAGCTTGGCGGAGGCCTCGGGTGGCTACACCTTC.

This clone was observed a handful of times. The V call is TRBV9, the J call TRBJ1-4; D not resolved. With 0 bases removed from V and 3 bases from J, the gap between germline ends came to 9 bases. The CDR3 consists of 15 residues. Germline loops: CDR1 SGDLS, CDR2 YYNGEE. The CDR3 protein is CASSVDEGSNEKLFF. CDR3 DNA: TGTGCCAGCAGCGTAGATGAGGGTTCTAATGAAAAACTGTTTTTT. Looking up the rest from reference TRBV9 and TRBJ1-4 gives the full variable domain: DSGVTQTPKHLITATGQRVTLRCSPRSGDLSVYWYQQSLDQGLQFLIQYYNGEERAKGNILERFSAQQFPDLHSELNLSSLELGDSALYFCASSVDEGSNEKLFFGSGTQLSVL.

This sequence joins TRBV5-4 and TRBJ2-7; maybe TRBD1 (6 bases). The V gene lost 2 bases and the J gene lost 6 bases, with 9 bases spanning the gap. CDR3 length: 12 amino acids. Germline V gene lookup returns CDR1 SGHNT and CDR2 YYREEE (reference sequence). CDR3 protein: CASSFQGPEQYF. The CDR3 DNA follows: TGTGCCAGCAGCTTCCAGGGGCCCGAGCAGTACTTC.

This clone was observed once. The rearrangement uses TRBV6-1 and TRBJ1-4; tentatively, D is TRBD1 (5 bases). Trimming stripped 2 bases from V and 10 bases from J, with 17 bases between. The germline gives CDR1 MNHNS, CDR2 SASEGT. The CDR3 totals 15 residues. The CDR3 region is CASSELLGRAGKLFF. The CDR3 nucleotides are TGTGCCAGCAGTGAACTCCTCGGCAGGGCAGGAAAACTGTTTTTT.

The chain has TRBV18 and TRBJ2-6; D ambiguous. Germline V lookup: CDR1 KGHSH, CDR2 LQKENI. V lost 3 bases and J 0 bases, leaving 12 bases between the germline ends. The CDR3 is 17 residues long. In DNA form, the CDR3 reads TGTGCCAGCTCACCTCTATCCGGTATCTCTGGGGCCAACGTCCTGACTTTC. Translating it yields CASSPLSGISGANVLTF. The complete variable domain, with remaining parts taken from reference TRBV18 and TRBJ2-6, reads NAGVMQNPRHLVRRRGQEARLRCSPMKGHSHVYWYRQLPEEGLKFMVYLQKENIIDESGMPKERFSAEFPKEGPSILRIQQVVRGDSAAYFCASSPLSGISGANVLTFGAGSRLTVL.

Concerning this clone: Compared with germline, one end of the junction differs, possibly owing to a read error. At the DNA level, this CDR3 is encoded by other sequences in the same sample as well. This rearrangement joins TRBV27 to TRBJ1-2; TRBD1 is a possible D gene (6 bases). The CDR3 runs 14 residues. Germline V gene sequence: CDR1 MNHEY, CDR2 SMNVEV (reference sequence). CDR3 in DNA: TGCGCCACCAGAGGCAGGGGCCCTTTTGGTGGCTACACCTTC. Its protein is CATRGRGPFGGYTF.

This rearrangement joins TRBV4-1 to TRBJ2-7; 11 nucleotides agree with TRBD1. Germline-derived CDR1 and CDR2 are MGHRA and YSYEKL. The CDR3 is 15 amino acids. V lost 4 bases, J lost 0 bases, and 2 bases stayed unmatched. Here the CDR3 reads CASSRGTGGSYEQYF. Here the CDR3 DNA reads TGCGCCAGCAGCCGAGGGACAGGGGGCTCCTACGAGCAGTACTTC.

The rearrangement uses TRBV19 and TRBJ2-4, with 12 nucleotides matching TRBD2. Trimming removed 5 bases from V and 6 bases from J; junction bases left unmatched: 5. The CDR3 totals 15 residues. The germline V gene encodes CDR1 LNHDA and CDR2 SQIVND (reference sequence). The CDR3 coding sequence is TGTGCCAGTAGTCGACTAGCGGGAGAGCCAAACATTCAGTACTTC. Protein sequence: CASSRLAGEPNIQYF.

The rearrangement joins TRBV6-1 to TRBJ2-2; D could derive from TRBD1 or TRBD2 (6 bases each). Looked up from germline, CDR1 is MNHNS and CDR2 is SASEGT. The V and J ends lost 2 bases and 7 bases respectively, with 11 bases between them. The CDR3 sequence is 14 residues long. The CDR3 here is CASSELGGNGELFF. The CDR3 DNA reads as TGTGCCAGCAGTGAACTAGGGGGGAACGGGGAGCTGTTTTTT.